Presented here are 21 T cell receptor beta chains from one specimen sequenced in a study of technical replicates of blood from a few donors. The method was immunoSEQ multiplex PCR; TCRdb's version includes in-frame clones alone and lacks a portion of them. The data contain over 90,000 clones, 95% of them singletons. Sequencing was done on a sample of T cells isolated from PBMCs. The origin of the receptors is a human donor in good health.

The V call is TRBV6-1, the J call TRBJ1-5, with TRBD1 matching 9 bases. Germline trimming cut 6 bases from V and 2 bases from J; bases unmatched to any gene: 2. The CDR3 sequence is 14 residues long. CDR1 is MNHNS and CDR2 is SASEGT in the germline V gene. CDR3 region: CASRRTGGNQPQHF. CDR3 coding DNA: TGTGCCAGCAGGAGGACAGGGGGCAATCAGCCCCAGCATTTT.

The gene calls are TRBV7-9 and TRBJ2-7; D possibly corresponds to TRBD1 (6 bases). Looked up from germline, CDR1 is SEHNR and CDR2 is FQNEAQ (reference sequence). This CDR3 has 15 residues. The V end lost 6 bases, the J end lost 4 bases, and 19 bases lay between the germline ends. Here the CDR3 reads CASRNSGQYGYEQYF. Written as DNA, the CDR3 is TGTGCCAGCAGAAATTCCGGACAGTACGGGTACGAGCAGTACTTC.

The genes are TRBV7-2 and TRBJ2-7; 11 positions agree with TRBD2. The germline V gene has CDR1 SGHTA and CDR2 FQGNSA. After removal of 0 bases from V and 2 bases from J, the junction contained 15 bases not matched to a gene. This CDR3 comprises 20 residues. The CDR3 region is CASSLAFVTSGATVPYEQYF. The CDR3 DNA follows: TGTGCCAGCAGCTTAGCGTTTGTGACTAGCGGGGCCACGGTCCCCTACGAGCAGTACTTC.

V is TRBV9 and J is TRBJ1-1; D is possibly TRBD1 (5 bases). Per germline, CDR1 SGDLS and CDR2 YYNGEE. CDR3 size: 13 residues. Trimming left V 0 bases short and J 8 bases short, with 11 bases between. DNA for the CDR3: TGTGCCAGCAGCGTAGAACTTAGGGGCGAAGCTTTCTTT. Its protein product is CASSVELRGEAFF. Together with reference TRBV9 and TRBJ1-1, the CDR3 gives the full variable domain: DSGVTQTPKHLITATGQRVTLRCSPRSGDLSVYWYQQSLDQGLQFLIQYYNGEERAKGNILERFSAQQFPDLHSELNLSSLELGDSALYFCASSVELRGEAFFGQGTRLTVV.

A single count supports this clone. In DNA, the CDR3 is TGTGCCAGCGAGCCTAGATACATGGAGACCCAGTACTTC. Protein product: CASEPRYMETQYF. This chain joins TRBV7-9 and TRBJ2-5; D gene ambiguous. The ends were cut back, 8 bases at V and 5 bases at J, with 15 bases in the middle. The germline gives CDR1 SEHNR, CDR2 FQNEAQ (reference sequence). The CDR3 sequence is 13 residues long.

The chain recombines TRBV29-1 with TRBJ2-1, with a weak D call TRBD2 (5 bases). V gave up 7 bases and J gave up 0 bases, with 16 bases separating them. CDR1 SQVTM and CDR2 ANQGSEA come from the germline V gene. The CDR3 contains 15 residues. In DNA form, the CDR3 reads TGCAGCGCAAGGACTCGTAGGAGCTCCTACAATGAGCAGTTCTTC. Its translation: CSARTRRSSYNEQFF.

The chain joins TRBV11-3 to TRBJ2-5; tentative D call: TRBD1 (6 bases). The V gene lost 2 bases and the J gene lost 4 bases, with 8 bases spanning the gap. The CDR3 runs 13 residues. The germline CDR1 and CDR2 sequences are SGHNT and YENEEA. The CDR3 DNA reads TGTGCCAGCAGCTTACAAGGGGGAGAGACCCAGTACTTC. It codes for CASSLQGGETQYF.

The table lists this clone with a count of one. This chain uses TRBV6-5 with TRBJ2-7; D possibly corresponds to TRBD2 (5 bases). Trimming stripped 0 bases from V and 2 bases from J, with 11 bases between. This CDR3 has 15 residues. From germline, CDR1 is MNHEY and CDR2 SVGAGI. The CDR3 loop reads CASSYSPTGTYEQYF. The DNA for the CDR3 is TGTGCCAGCAGTTACTCCCCCACGGGGACCTACGAGCAGTACTTC.

This clone occurred once. One end of the junction is discordant with germline, which a read error may explain. The CDR3 nucleotides are TGCAGCGTCGAAGGGTCCACAGGGCCCCCATACACAGATACGCAGTATTTT. Translating gives CSVEGSTGPPYTDTQYF. The gene calls are TRBV29-1 and TRBJ2-3; possible D gene TRBD1, 6 bases. The germline V gene has CDR1 SQVTM and CDR2 ANQGSEA. The CDR3 extends over 17 amino acids.

The chain couples TRBV6-1 to TRBJ1-2; D is perhaps TRBD1 (6 bases). Trimming pared 6 bases from V and 3 bases from J, leaving 14 bases between. The CDR3 has 14 residues. Germline V CDR1 and CDR2: MNHNS, SASEGT. CDR3 bases: TGTGCCAGCAGACGGACAGCCCTAGACTATGGCTACACCTTC. It translates to CASRRTALDYGYTF.

V is TRBV19 and J is TRBJ1-1; 7 nucleotides align to TRBD1. Per germline, CDR1 LNHDA and CDR2 SQIVND (reference sequence). The CDR3 consists of 13 residues. Trimming at V came to 4 bases and at J to 3 bases, leaving 2 bases not matched to a gene. CDR3 loop: CASSRTGDTEAFF. The DNA for the CDR3 is TGTGCCAGTAGTAGAACAGGGGACACTGAAGCTTTCTTT. Complete variable domain (other parts from reference TRBV19 and TRBJ1-1): DGGITQSPKYLFRKEGQNVTLSCEQNLNHDAMYWYRQDPGQGLRLIYYSQIVNDFQKGDIAEGYSVSREKKESFPLTVTSAQKNPTAFYLCASSRTGDTEAFFGQGTRLTVV.

This chain uses TRBV5-4 with TRBJ2-5, with 9 bases aligning to TRBD1. Losses at the gene ends were 3 bases for V and 5 bases for J; bases not matched to a gene: 11. CDR3 length: 16 residues. In germline, CDR1 is SGHNT, CDR2 YYREEE (reference sequence). This CDR3 is CASSSSGTGNPETQYF. The CDR3 region has the DNA TGTGCCAGCAGCTCGTCCGGGACAGGGAACCCGGAGACCCAGTACTTC.

This clone came up once. The chain joins TRBV20-1 to TRBJ2-1; a weak D match, TRBD2 (5 bases). Trimming pared 7 bases from V and 6 bases from J, leaving 10 bases between. The germline gives CDR1 DFQATT, CDR2 SNEGSKA (reference sequence). CDR3 size: 11 residues. As DNA, the CDR3 is TGCAGTGTTCAGCGGTTCAATGAGCAGTTCTTC. This sequence encodes CSVQRFNEQFF.

This chain joins TRBV9 and TRBJ2-3; D gene ambiguous. The CDR3 is made up of 15 amino acids. CDR1 SGDLS and CDR2 YYNGEE come from the germline V gene. The V and J ends lost 2 bases and 2 bases respectively, with 12 bases between them. The CDR3 nucleotides read TGTGCCAGCAGCGTTGGTCAGTCATACACAGATACGCAGTATTTT. It is translated as CASSVGQSYTDTQYF.

The chain carries TRBV2 and TRBJ2-3; D is unclear. The V and J ends lost 5 bases and 6 bases respectively, with 3 bases between them. Germline V gene sequence: CDR1 SNHLY, CDR2 FYNNEI. This CDR3 has 10 residues. The CDR3 reads CASSLDTQYF. As DNA, the CDR3 is TGTGCCAGCAGTCTCGATACGCAGTATTTT.

The V call is TRBV7-9, the J call TRBJ2-1; D may be TRBD1 (6 bases). The V end lost 5 bases, the J end lost 6 bases, and 11 bases lay between the germline ends. This CDR3 region has 13 residues. The germline gives CDR1 SEHNR, CDR2 FQNEAQ (reference sequence). The CDR3 region has the DNA TGTGCCAGCAGCACTCCACAGGGCAATGAGCAGTTCTTC. Encoded protein: CASSTPQGNEQFF.

In this sample, this clone turned up once. V usage is TRBV27 and J usage is TRBJ2-7; a possible D gene is TRBD2 (6 bases). Germline V gives CDR1 MNHEY, CDR2 SMNVEV (reference sequence). The CDR3 contains 15 residues. The germline V and J ends were trimmed by 2 bases and 3 bases, with 14 bases remaining between them. The CDR3 coding sequence is TGTGCCAGCAGTTTACTGGGTGTGGAGGGCTACGAGCAGTACTTC. Translated: CASSLLGVEGYEQYF.

The V call is TRBV19, the J call TRBJ2-1; TRBD1 might be the D (5 bases). This CDR3 region has 18 residues. CDR1 LNHDA and CDR2 SQIVND come from the germline V gene (reference sequence). V lost 3 bases, J lost 3 bases, and 21 bases lay in between. The CDR3 DNA follows: TGTGCCAGTAGTATTATGGCTATAGGTGGTCAGGGCTACAATGAGCAGTTCTTC. Protein sequence: CASSIMAIGGQGYNEQFF.

The chain has TRBV28 and TRBJ1-1, with D unclear. This CDR3 has 12 amino acids. Looked up from germline, CDR1 is MDHEN and CDR2 is SYDVKM. V was pared by 6 bases and J by 0 bases, with 5 bases between. In nucleotides, the CDR3 is TGTGCCAGCAGGGAGCTGAACACTGAAGCTTTCTTT. It is translated as CASRELNTEAFF.

This clone showed up just a few times. The chain joins TRBV29-1 to TRBJ2-3, with D hard to call. This CDR3 is 14 amino acids long. Deletions cut 0 bases from V and 1 base from J, with 8 bases between. Looked up from germline, CDR1 is SQVTM and CDR2 is ANQGSEA. The CDR3 loop is CSVEDRRGTDTQYF. The DNA of the CDR3 is TGCAGCGTTGAAGATCGCCGGGGCACAGATACGCAGTATTTT.

The rearrangement links TRBV6-5 to TRBJ2-2; perhaps TRBD2 as D (6 bases). The germline V and J ends were trimmed by 7 bases and 1 base, with 13 bases remaining between them. The CDR3 is 15 amino acids. From germline, CDR1 is MNHEY and CDR2 SVGAGI. The CDR3 DNA reads TGTGCCAGCAACCCCAACGGGGGGAACACCGGGGAGCTGTTTTTT. Translating it yields CASNPNGGNTGELFF.